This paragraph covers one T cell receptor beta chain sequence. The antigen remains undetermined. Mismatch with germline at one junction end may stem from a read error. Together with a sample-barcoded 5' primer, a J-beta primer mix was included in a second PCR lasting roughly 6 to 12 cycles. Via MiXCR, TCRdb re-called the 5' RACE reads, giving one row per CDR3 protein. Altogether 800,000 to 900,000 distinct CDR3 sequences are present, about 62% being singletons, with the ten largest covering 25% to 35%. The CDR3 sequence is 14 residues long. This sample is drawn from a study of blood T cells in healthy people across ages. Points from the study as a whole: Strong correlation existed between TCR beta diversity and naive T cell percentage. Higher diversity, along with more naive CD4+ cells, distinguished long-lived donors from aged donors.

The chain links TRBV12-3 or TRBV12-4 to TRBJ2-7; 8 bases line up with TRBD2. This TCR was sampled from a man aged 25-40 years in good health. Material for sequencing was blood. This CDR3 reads CASSREGGSYQQYF. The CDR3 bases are TGTGCCAGCAGTCGGGAGGGGGGGAGCTACCAGCAGTACTTC.